This record covers a single T cell receptor delta chain. Its antigen remains unknown. TCR cDNA was made from PBMC RNA with gamma- and delta-chain-specific primers. TCRdb re-identified clones in the RT-PCR reads via CATT. The sample lists around 1,100 delta-chain clones, 30% to 40% seen once, with about a sixth in the top ten. Germline loops: CDR1 GEAIGNYY, CDR2 EKD. Trimming removed 6 bases from V and 0 bases from J, with 13 bases in between. The CDR3 contains 14 residues. This entry is derived from a study of delta chains in infants with herpesvirus infections. Across the whole study: Ugandan infants were followed prospectively from birth through primary CMV infection. The search targeted a public fetal Vdelta1/Vgamma8 clonotype after postnatal CMV infection.

Regarding the study as a whole: Public-clonotype frequency seemingly fell with older age at infection. Limitations included few samples and no matched controls for race or environment.

The TCR comes from a human donor who was a Ugandan infant, either HIV-exposed or HIV-unexposed (not recorded which). This sample comprised peripheral blood, obtained at time point 3 of longitudinal follow-up. The chain joins TRDV2 to TRDJ1, with D possibly matching TRDD3 (6 bases). The CDR3 DNA sequence: TGTGCCTGTCCTCTCGCTGGGGACACCGATAAACTCATCTTT. Translated, it gives CACPLAGDTDKLIF.